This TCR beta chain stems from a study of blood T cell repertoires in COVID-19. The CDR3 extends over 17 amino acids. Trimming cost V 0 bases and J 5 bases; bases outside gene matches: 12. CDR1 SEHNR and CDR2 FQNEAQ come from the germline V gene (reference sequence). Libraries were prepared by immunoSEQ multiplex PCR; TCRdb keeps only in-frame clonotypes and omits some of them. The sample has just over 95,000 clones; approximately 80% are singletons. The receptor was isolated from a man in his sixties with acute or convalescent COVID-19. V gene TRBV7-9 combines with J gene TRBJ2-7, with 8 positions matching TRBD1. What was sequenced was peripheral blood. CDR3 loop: CASSLAFGRTGSHEQYF. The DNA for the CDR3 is TGTGCCAGCAGCTTAGCTTTTGGCAGGACAGGGAGCCACGAGCAGTACTTC.